This T cell receptor beta chain was sequenced during a study of blood T cells in healthy people across ages (dated by TCRdb to the mid-2010s). At the level of the whole study: In model experiments, roughly one uniquely barcoded TCR beta cDNA molecule per two T cells was captured by template switching. Age-related changes in TCR beta repertoire diversity were measured in the study by deep sequencing normalized with unique cDNA molecular identifiers. Donors were grouped into four age groups: young (average approximately 16 years), middle-aged (around 39), aged (roughly 67) and long-lived (about 90). Donors of different ages were randomly distributed across sequencing lanes to avoid experimental bias. Using the same blood draw, the study looked at two additional independent replicas of 1 million unique cDNA reads for two donors, one aged 18 to 30 and the other aged 80 or older. Beyond this particular receptor, the publication reports: Observed TCR beta diversity per million T cells fell roughly linearly with age, and a significant reduction was already apparent by age approximately 40. Compared with the aged group, the long-lived group had more naive CD4+ T cells, fewer expanded clones and increased TCR diversity, a pattern suggesting age selection. The CMV infection status of donors was not known, potentially confounding age-related changes in expanded clonotypes. Because profiling used bulk unsorted PBMCs, naive and antigen-experienced compartments could not be compared conclusively. Estimates of total diversity from one million sequenced T cells were regarded as lower bounds and underestimates. A strong correlation was found between observed TCR beta diversity and the percentage of naive T cells measured by flow cytometry.

The CDR3 covers 15 residues, taking in both the cysteine and the phenylalanine. The DNA shown is the 45-base CDR3, in frame from base 1. The method was 5' RACE. The sequencer listed for this sample is Illumina HiSeq 2500. A second PCR of about 7 to 12 cycles was run with a J-beta primer mix and a sample-barcoded 5' primer. A unique molecular identifier was introduced onto each TCR beta cDNA molecule by a template-switch 5' adaptor carrying 12 random nucleotides. Each sample yielded at least 3 million CDR3-containing paired-end reads. First-strand cDNA synthesis was performed from all RNA using the Mint cDNA synthesis kit, with priming by a TRBC-specific oligonucleotide. After uracil-DNA glycosylase treatment, a first 18-cycle PCR used universal primers M1SS and BC2_uni_R on all cDNA. On the authors' methods: For normalization, 1 million high-quality reads, each with a distinct molecular identifier, were randomly selected from each sample. Instead of being binned into consensus sequences, reads with shared molecular identifiers were discarded. MiTCR, run with a Q25 quality threshold and the strictest error-elimination algorithm, handled CDR3 identification, clonotype clustering and error correction. Lower-bound total TCR beta diversity was estimated with a nonparametric unseen species model using Euler transformation. TCRdb handled the public reads itself, with Q25 trimming in fastp and clone calling in MiXCR, and kept productive beta chains. Records with the same CDR3 protein are collapsed into one entry carrying the most frequent genes and DNA. These V and J calls originate from TCRdb's pipeline instead of the authors' own analysis. This sample is represented by more than 650,000 distinct CDR3 sequences; 40% to 65% of them were singletons. Of the sample, 41% falls within the top ten clones.

Note on this clonotype: Its antigen remains unidentified. At one boundary the junction diverges from the germline segment, which might be a read error.

Donors were approximately 42 systemically healthy Caucasian individuals from Russia aged roughly 6 to 100 years. Each donor gave 9 to 10 milliliters of peripheral blood, collected into EDTA-treated Vacutainer tubes. Ficoll-Paque density-gradient centrifugation was used to isolate PBMCs, with at least 7 million per sample. Total RNA, at least 5.5 micrograms per sample, was extracted from PBMCs with Trizol reagent. Naive CD45RAhigh/CD27high T cell percentages were measured by flow cytometry on a PBMC aliquot from every donor. Specimen: blood. The rearranged chain carries TRBV12-3 or TRBV12-4 and TRBJ2-7; the D segment cannot be called with confidence. This TCR came from an older man in good health. CDR3 reads: CVSSLGRQSSYEQYF. The bases are TGTGTCAGCAGTTTAGGTCGGCAGAGCTCCTACGAGCAGTACTTC.